This T cell receptor (beta chain) was recorded in a study of blood T cell repertoires in COVID-19. The overall study: In each case, the material was cDNA or gDNA derived from T cells, B-cell-depleted T cells, or PBMCs.

This clone was detected a few times. Only in-frame clones appear in the TCRdb table, and some are missing; sequencing was by immunoSEQ multiplex PCR. The repertoire includes about 370,000 clones, roughly nine tenths of them detected once, and less than 1.2% sits in the top ten. Enrollees, about 18 to 90 years old, lived in some 24 US areas. All recovered Cohort 3 donors got two negative PCRs, got clearance, or saw symptom resolution. Sequenced material: PBMCs or T cells enriched from blood (not recorded which). The receptor comes from a man aged 18 to 35 who had recovered from COVID-19.

CDR3 nucleotide sequence: TGTGCCAGCAGCTGGGGACAAAGCTCTGGAAACACCATATATTTT. It is translated as CASSWGQSSGNTIYF. This chain joins TRBV7-9 and TRBJ1-3, with a tentative D call TRBD1 (6 bases). The V gene's germline CDR1 is SEHNR and CDR2 FQNEAQ (reference sequence). The V and J ends lost 4 bases and 0 bases respectively, with 10 bases between them. This CDR3 is built from 15 residues.